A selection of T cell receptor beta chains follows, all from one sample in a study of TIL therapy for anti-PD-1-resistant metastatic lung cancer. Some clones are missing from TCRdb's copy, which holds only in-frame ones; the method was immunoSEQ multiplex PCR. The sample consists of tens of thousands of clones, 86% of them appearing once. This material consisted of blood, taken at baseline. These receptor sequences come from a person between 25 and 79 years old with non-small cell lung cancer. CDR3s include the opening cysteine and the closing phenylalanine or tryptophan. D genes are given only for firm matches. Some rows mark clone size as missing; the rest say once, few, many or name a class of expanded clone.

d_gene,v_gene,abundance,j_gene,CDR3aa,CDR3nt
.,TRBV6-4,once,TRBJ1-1,CASSESGENTEAFF,TGTGCCAGCAGTGAGTCCGGGGAGAACACTGAAGCTTTCTTT
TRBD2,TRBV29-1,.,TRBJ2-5,CSVLGRGFSGGEQETQYF,TGCAGCGTTTTGGGCCGGGGATTCAGCGGGGGAGAACAAGAGACCCAGTACTTC
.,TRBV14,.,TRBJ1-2,CASSQAGVGGYTF,TGTGCCAGCAGCCAAGCAGGTGTCGGCGGCTACACCTTC
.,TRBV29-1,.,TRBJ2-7,CSARGGTEQYF,TGCAGCGCCCGGGGTGGGACCGAGCAGTACTTC
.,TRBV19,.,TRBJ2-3,CASSINGIGPDTQYF,TGTGCCAGTAGTATTAATGGTATTGGGCCAGATACGCAGTATTTT
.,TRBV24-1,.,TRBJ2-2,CATSPTLSGTGELFF,TGTGCCACCAGCCCTACACTATCGGGGACCGGGGAGCTGTTTTTT
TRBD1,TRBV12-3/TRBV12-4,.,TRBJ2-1,CASRQQGATPQFF,TGTGCCAGCAGACAACAGGGGGCCACCCCGCAGTTCTTC
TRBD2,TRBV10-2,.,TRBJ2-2,CASSPGLVTFNGELFF,TGCGCCAGCAGTCCGGGACTAGTCACGTTCAACGGGGAGCTGTTTTTT
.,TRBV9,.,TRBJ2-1,CASSVANRAYEQFF,TGTGCCAGCAGCGTAGCTAACAGGGCCTATGAGCAGTTCTTC
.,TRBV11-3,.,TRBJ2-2,CASSLAGDATGELFF,TGTGCCAGCAGCTTGGCAGGGGACGCCACCGGGGAGCTGTTTTTT
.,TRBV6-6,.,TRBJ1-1,CASSYSSANTEAFF,TGTGCCAGCAGTTACTCATCAGCCAACACTGAAGCTTTCTTT
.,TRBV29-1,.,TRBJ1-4,CSAILGANEKLFF,TGCAGCGCCATCTTGGGGGCTAATGAAAAACTGTTTTTT
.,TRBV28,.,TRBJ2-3,CASSPFSDTQYF,TGTGCCAGCAGTCCCTTCTCAGATACGCAGTATTTT
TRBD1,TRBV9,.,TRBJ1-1,CASSNNGQGGTEAFF,TGTGCCAGCAGCAATAACGGACAGGGAGGGACTGAAGCTTTCTTT
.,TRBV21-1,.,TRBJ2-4,CASSKAEGSRKDIQYF,TGTGCCAGCAGCAAAGCGGAGGGGTCGCGGAAGGACATTCAGTACTTC
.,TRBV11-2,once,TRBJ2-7,CASSRMGFLLEQYF,TGTGCCAGCAGCCGAATGGGCTTTCTACTGGAGCAGTACTTC
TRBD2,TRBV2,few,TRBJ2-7,CASSQSSGSWEQYF,TGTGCCAGCAGTCAATCTAGCGGGAGTTGGGAGCAGTACTTC
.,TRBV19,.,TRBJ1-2,CASSQQGGNYGYTF,TGTGCCAGTAGCCAACAGGGCGGGAACTATGGCTACACCTTC
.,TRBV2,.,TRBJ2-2,CASRTGRIGELFF,TGTGCCAGCAGGACGGGGCGGATCGGGGAGCTGTTTTTT
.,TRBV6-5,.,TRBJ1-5,CASRDSNQPQHF,TGTGCCAGCAGGGATAGCAATCAGCCCCAGCATTTT
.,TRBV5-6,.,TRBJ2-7,CASSFGQYEQYF,TGTGCCAGCAGCTTTGGGCAGTACGAGCAGTACTTC
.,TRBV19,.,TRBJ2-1,CASSIATVSYNEQFF,TGTGCCAGTAGTATTGCGACGGTCTCCTACAATGAGCAGTTCTTC
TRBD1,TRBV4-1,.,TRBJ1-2,CASSQKQGWVYGYTF,TGCGCCAGCAGCCAAAAACAGGGGTGGGTCTATGGCTACACCTTC
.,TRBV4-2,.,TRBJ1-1,CASSQDSGVGSTEAFF,TGTGCCAGCAGCCAAGATTCGGGGGTAGGATCAACTGAAGCTTTCTTT